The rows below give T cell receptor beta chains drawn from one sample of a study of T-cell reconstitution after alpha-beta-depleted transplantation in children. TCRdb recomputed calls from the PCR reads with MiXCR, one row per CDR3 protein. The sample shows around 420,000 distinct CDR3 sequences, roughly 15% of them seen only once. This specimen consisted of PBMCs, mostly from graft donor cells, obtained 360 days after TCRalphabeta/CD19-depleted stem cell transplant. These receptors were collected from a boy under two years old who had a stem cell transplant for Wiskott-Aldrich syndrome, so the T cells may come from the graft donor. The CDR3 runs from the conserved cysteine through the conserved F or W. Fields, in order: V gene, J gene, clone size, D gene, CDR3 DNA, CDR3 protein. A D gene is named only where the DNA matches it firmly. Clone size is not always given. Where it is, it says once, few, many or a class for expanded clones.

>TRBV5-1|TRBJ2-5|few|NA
TGCGCCAGCAGCGCGGGACATTCGCTCGAGACCCAGTACTTC
CASSAGHSLETQYF
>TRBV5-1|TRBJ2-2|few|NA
TGCGCCAGCAGCTTGACAGGGATCGACGGGGAGCTGTTTTTT
CASSLTGIDGELFF
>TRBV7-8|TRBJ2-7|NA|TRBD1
TGTGCCAGCAGCTCGGGGACAGGACCTGGCTACGAGCAGTACTTC
CASSSGTGPGYEQYF
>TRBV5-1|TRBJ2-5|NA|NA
TGCGCCAGCAGCTTGGCGGGCAGGTACCTCCAAGAGACCCAGTACTTC
CASSLAGRYLQETQYF
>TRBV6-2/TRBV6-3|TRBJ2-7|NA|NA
TGTGCCAGCAGGGCCGGGATTACTTACGAGCAGTACTTC
CASRAGITYEQYF
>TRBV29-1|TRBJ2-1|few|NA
TGCAGCGTTGACCCTTTTTACAATGAGCAGTTCTTC
CSVDPFYNEQFF
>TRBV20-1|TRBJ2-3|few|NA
TGCAGTGCTAGACGGTGGGGTAGCACAGATACGCAGTATTTT
CSARRWGSTDTQYF
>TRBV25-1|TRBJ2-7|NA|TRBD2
TGTGCCAGCAGAGGCGTATATGAACTAGCGGGAGGTACGCACTACGAGCAGTACTTC
CASRGVYELAGGTHYEQYF
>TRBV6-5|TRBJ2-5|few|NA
TGTGCCAGCAGTTACCACATGACTAGTCAAGAGACCCAGTACTTC
CASSYHMTSQETQYF
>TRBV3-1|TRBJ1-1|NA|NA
TGTGCCAGCAGCCAAGATCGCCTGAACACTGAAGCTTTCTTT
CASSQDRLNTEAFF
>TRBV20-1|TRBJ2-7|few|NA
TGCAGTGCTGGGGCCCTCTACGAGCAGTACTTC
CSAGALYEQYF
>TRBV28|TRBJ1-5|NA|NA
TGTGCCTACGGGGGGTCGTACAATCAGCCCCAGCATTTT
CAYGGSYNQPQHF
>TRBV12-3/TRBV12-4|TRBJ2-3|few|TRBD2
TGTGCCAGCAGTTTCCCGCGGGGGGCAGATACGCAGTATTTT
CASSFPRGADTQYF
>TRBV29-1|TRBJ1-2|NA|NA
TGCAGCGTTGAAGATCCAAAGGGGGACCACTATGGCTACACCTTC
CSVEDPKGDHYGYTF
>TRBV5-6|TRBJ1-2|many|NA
TGTGCCAGCAGCTCCCAGGATGAGTATGGCTACACCTTC
CASSSQDEYGYTF
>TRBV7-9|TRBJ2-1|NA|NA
TGTGCCAGCAGCTTAGCCACGGGTCATGAGCAGTTCTTC
CASSLATGHEQFF
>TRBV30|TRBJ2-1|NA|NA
TGTGCCTGGGACCCGGGAGCTTACAATGAGCAGTTCTTC
CAWDPGAYNEQFF
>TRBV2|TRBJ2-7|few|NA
TGTGCCAGCACCCCTGGGGACACGTCCTACGAGCAGTACTTC
CASTPGDTSYEQYF
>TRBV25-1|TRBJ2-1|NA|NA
TGTGCCAGCAGTGTATGGGACTCCTACAATGAGCAGTTCTTC
CASSVWDSYNEQFF
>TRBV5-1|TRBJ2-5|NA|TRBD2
TGCGCCAGCAGCGCGGGGACTAGCGGGAGTGGAGAGACCCAGTACTTC
CASSAGTSGSGETQYF